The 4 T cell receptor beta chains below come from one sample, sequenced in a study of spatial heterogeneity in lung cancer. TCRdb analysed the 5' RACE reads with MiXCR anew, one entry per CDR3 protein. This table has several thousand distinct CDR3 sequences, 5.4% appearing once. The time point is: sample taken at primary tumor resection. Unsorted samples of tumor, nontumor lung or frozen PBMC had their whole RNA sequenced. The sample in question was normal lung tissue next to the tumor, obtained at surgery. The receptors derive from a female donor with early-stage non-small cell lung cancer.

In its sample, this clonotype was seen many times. The CDR3 is CAISTETGGNSPLHF. CDR3 nucleotides: TGTGCCATCAGTACTGAGACAGGGGGGAATTCACCCCTCCACTTT. The chain carries TRBV10-3 and TRBJ1-6; 9 positions agree with TRBD1. This CDR3 comprises 15 residues. Germline loops: CDR1 ENHRY, CDR2 SYGVKD. The trim removed 5 bases at V and 7 bases at J, leaving 6 bases unmatched.

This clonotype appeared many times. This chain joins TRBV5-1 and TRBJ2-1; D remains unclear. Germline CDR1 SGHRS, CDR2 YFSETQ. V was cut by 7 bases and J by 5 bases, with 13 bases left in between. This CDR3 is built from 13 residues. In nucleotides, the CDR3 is TGCGCCAGCGGATTTAACACCAACAATGAGCAGTTCTTC. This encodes CASGFNTNNEQFF.

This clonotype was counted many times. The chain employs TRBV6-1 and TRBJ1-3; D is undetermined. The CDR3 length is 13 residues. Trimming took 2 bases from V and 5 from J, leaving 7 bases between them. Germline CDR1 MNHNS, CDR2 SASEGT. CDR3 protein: CASSESPRNTIYF. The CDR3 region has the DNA TGTGCCAGCAGTGAATCCCCTCGAAACACCATATATTTT.

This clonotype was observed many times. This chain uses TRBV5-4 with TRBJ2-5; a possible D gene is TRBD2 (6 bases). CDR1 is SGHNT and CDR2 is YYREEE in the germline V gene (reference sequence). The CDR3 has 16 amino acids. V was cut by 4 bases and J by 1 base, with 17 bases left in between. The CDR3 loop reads CASSRGFGTLQETQYF. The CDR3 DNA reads TGTGCCAGCAGCCGAGGTTTCGGGACTCTCCAAGAGACCCAGTACTTC.